A selection of T cell receptor beta chains follows, all from one sample in a study of early T cells in non-severe SARS-CoV-2 infection. TCRdb reprocessed the 5' RACE reads with MiXCR, giving one entry per CDR3 protein. This sample yields over 100,000 distinct CDR3 sequences, of which around 13% are seen a single time; approximately 6% belongs to the top ten. The specimen was whole blood. The receptors derive from an adult who was a healthcare worker with PCR-confirmed SARS-CoV-2 infection or an uninfected control (not recorded which). The CDR3 runs from the conserved cysteine through the conserved F or W. The order of the fields is V gene, clone size, D gene, J gene, CDR3 protein, CDR3 DNA. A D gene is named only where the DNA matches it firmly. A clone size is listed for some rows: how often the clone was seen (once, few, many), or a class if it is expanded.

>TRBV12-5|few|TRBD2|TRBJ2-1
CASGRSGSNEQFF
TGTGCTAGTGGCCGGAGCGGGAGTAATGAGCAGTTCTTC
>TRBV7-2|-|TRBD1|TRBJ1-2
CASRRDRRYYGYTF
TGTGCCAGCCGCCGGGACAGGAGGTACTATGGCTACACCTTC
>TRBV28|-|-|TRBJ2-7
CASSVALETYYEQYF
TGTGCCAGCAGCGTCGCCCTCGAGACCTACTACGAGCAGTACTTC
>TRBV20-1|many|-|TRBJ1-5
CSARPGGAYSNQPQHF
TGCAGTGCTAGACCGGGGGGTGCCTATAGCAATCAGCCCCAGCATTTT
>TRBV10-3|few|-|TRBJ2-1
CAISERELHNEQFF
TGTGCCATCAGTGAGCGGGAGCTCCACAATGAGCAGTTCTTC
>TRBV28|-|-|TRBJ2-1
CASSPGQLYNEQFF
TGTGCCAGCAGCCCCGGACAGCTATACAATGAGCAGTTCTTC
>TRBV6-6|many|-|TRBJ2-5
CASSYSETQYF
TGTGCCAGCAGTTACTCTGAGACCCAGTACTTC
>TRBV27|-|-|TRBJ2-7
CASSFQTGEQYF
TGTGCCAGCAGTTTTCAGACGGGGGAGCAGTACTTC
>TRBV20-1|-|TRBD1|TRBJ1-2
CSAKTGQANYGYTF
TGCAGTGCTAAAACGGGACAGGCGAACTATGGCTACACCTTC
>TRBV11-2|once|-|TRBJ2-2
CASIKRGHPNTGELFF
TGTGCCAGCATCAAAAGGGGACACCCGAACACCGGGGAGCTGTTTTTT
>TRBV9|-|-|TRBJ2-1
CASSVVDTAAGQFF
TGTGCCAGCAGCGTAGTTGACACGGCGGCGGGGCAGTTCTTC
>TRBV4-2|many|-|TRBJ2-1
CASSQEDRTKGEQFF
TGTGCCAGCAGCCAAGAGGACAGGACTAAGGGCGAGCAGTTCTTC
>TRBV20-1|-|-|TRBJ1-1
CSETQLLGKAFF
TGCAGCGAGACGCAACTTCTCGGGAAAGCTTTCTTT
>TRBV2|-|-|TRBJ2-3
CASSYGRGTDTQYF
TGTGCCAGCTCATACGGGAGAGGCACAGATACGCAGTATTTT
>TRBV6-4|many|-|TRBJ2-1
CASSEGERNEQFF
TGTGCCAGCAGTGAAGGAGAGCGCAATGAGCAGTTCTTC
>TRBV28|few|-|TRBJ1-5
CASSGPGGQPQHF
TGTGCCAGCAGTGGGCCCGGAGGACAGCCCCAGCATTTT
>TRBV6-5|many|TRBD1|TRBJ2-7
CATRPTGADEQYF
TGTGCCACCAGGCCGACAGGGGCAGACGAGCAGTACTTC
>TRBV18|many|-|TRBJ2-2
CASSPPSGNTGELFF
TGTGCCAGCTCACCACCTAGCGGGAACACCGGGGAGCTGTTTTTT
>TRBV20-1|few|-|TRBJ2-4
CSARAGAETKNIQYF
TGCAGTGCTAGAGCAGGGGCCGAGACCAAAAACATTCAGTACTTC
>TRBV6-2/TRBV6-3|many|-|TRBJ2-3
CASSFGPPDTQYF
TGTGCCAGCAGTTTTGGACCCCCAGATACGCAGTATTTT
>TRBV11-3|many|TRBD1|TRBJ1-1
CASSLEGTAEAFF
TGTGCCAGCAGCTTAGAGGGGACAGCTGAAGCTTTCTTT
>TRBV2|-|-|TRBJ2-2
CASEGGRELFF
TGTGCCAGCGAGGGAGGTCGGGAGCTGTTTTTT
>TRBV18|-|-|TRBJ2-3
CASSPTQSRKGDTQYF
TGTGCCAGCTCCCCGACACAGAGTCGAAAGGGTGATACGCAGTATTTT
>TRBV4-1|-|TRBD2|TRBJ2-1
CASSHTSGRADEQFF
TGCGCCAGCAGCCACACTAGCGGGAGGGCCGATGAGCAGTTCTTC
>TRBV20-1|many|-|TRBJ2-3
CSAPGRADTQYF
TGCAGTGCCCCCGGCAGGGCAGATACGCAGTATTTT
>TRBV12-5|few|TRBD1|TRBJ2-1
CASGGGQRAYNEQFF
TGTGCTAGTGGTGGGGGACAGAGGGCCTACAATGAGCAGTTCTTC
>TRBV2|many|-|TRBJ2-3
CASSRQVPPDTQYF
TGTGCCAGCAGCAGACAGGTTCCGCCAGATACGCAGTATTTT
>TRBV29-1|-|-|TRBJ2-5
CSVEGIGNQETQYF
TGCAGCGTTGAAGGTATCGGGAATCAAGAGACCCAGTACTTC
>TRBV12-3/TRBV12-4|-|-|TRBJ2-2
CASKLRGELFF
TGTGCCAGCAAATTACGCGGGGAGCTGTTTTTT
>TRBV20-1|many|TRBD2|TRBJ2-1
CSARASGRIHNEQFF
TGCAGTGCTAGGGCTAGCGGGAGAATCCACAATGAGCAGTTCTTC
>TRBV10-3|many|-|TRBJ1-2
CAISESGQDYGYTF
TGTGCCATCAGTGAGTCGGGGCAGGACTATGGCTACACCTTC
>TRBV7-2|few|TRBD1|TRBJ2-7
CASSLGQLFYEQYF
TGTGCCAGCAGCTTGGGACAGCTATTCTACGAGCAGTACTTC
>TRBV7-8|many|TRBD2|TRBJ2-1
CASSGLAGEPYNEQFF
TGTGCCAGCAGCGGACTAGCGGGAGAACCGTACAATGAGCAGTTCTTC
>TRBV5-6|-|-|TRBJ1-3
CASSTQTSSGNTIYF
TGTGCCAGCAGCACCCAGACAAGCTCTGGAAACACCATATATTTT
>TRBV6-6|many|TRBD2|TRBJ2-4
CASSYGVTSGNIQYF
TGTGCCAGCAGTTATGGGGTCACTAGCGGGAACATTCAGTACTTC
>TRBV7-8|few|-|TRBJ2-3
CASSLDPADSDTQYF
TGTGCCAGCAGCTTAGATCCAGCGGACTCAGATACGCAGTATTTT
>TRBV11-2|many|-|TRBJ2-1
CASSSRQNLNEQFF
TGTGCCAGCAGCTCCCGACAAAACCTCAATGAGCAGTTCTTC
>TRBV7-6|few|-|TRBJ2-6
CASSLDPGANVLTF
TGTGCCAGCAGCTTAGATCCTGGGGCCAACGTCCTGACTTTC
>TRBV20-1|-|TRBD1|TRBJ2-7
CSFRDSSYEQYF
TGCAGTTTCCGGGACAGCTCCTACGAGCAGTACTTC
>TRBV21-1|many|-|TRBJ2-7
CASSKGILDRVPYEQYF
TGTGCCAGCAGCAAAGGGATACTGGACAGGGTCCCCTACGAGCAGTACTTC
>TRBV18|-|TRBD2|TRBJ2-5
CASSPGTSGGQKTQYF
TGTGCCAGCTCACCGGGGACTAGCGGGGGCCAAAAGACCCAGTACTTC
>TRBV6-4|medium-sized|TRBD2|TRBJ2-1
CASSEIAGSYNEQFF
TGTGCCAGCAGTGAAATAGCGGGCTCCTACAATGAGCAGTTCTTC
>TRBV27|many|-|TRBJ2-1
CASRPRSGVDSYNEQFF
TGTGCCAGCAGGCCTAGATCAGGGGTCGACTCCTACAATGAGCAGTTCTTC
>TRBV6-5|many|TRBD1|TRBJ1-4
CASSRQVQGAAKLFF
TGTGCCAGCAGTCGCCAGGTACAGGGGGCGGCAAAACTGTTTTTT
>TRBV28|many|TRBD2|TRBJ2-1
CASSLGAGGRWNEQFF
TGTGCCAGCAGTTTAGGAGCGGGAGGGAGGTGGAATGAGCAGTTCTTC
>TRBV11-3|-|TRBD1|TRBJ2-3
CASSLLSGGEDTQYF
TGTGCCAGCAGCTTATTATCAGGGGGTGAAGATACGCAGTATTTT
>TRBV15|few|-|TRBJ2-1
CATSGAERNDEQFF
TGTGCCACCAGCGGAGCGGAGAGAAACGATGAGCAGTTCTTC
>TRBV19|-|-|TRBJ2-7
CASSKRSSYEQYF
TGTGCCAGTAGTAAGCGGAGCTCCTACGAGCAGTACTTC
>TRBV2|few|TRBD2|TRBJ2-1
CASRSLKSGVFRNEQFF
TGTGCCAGCAGATCCCTTAAGAGCGGGGTTTTTAGGAATGAGCAGTTCTTC
>TRBV6-5|-|-|TRBJ2-6
CASSFIRTANSGANVLTF
TGTGCCAGCAGTTTCATCCGGACCGCGAATTCTGGGGCCAACGTCCTGACTTTC